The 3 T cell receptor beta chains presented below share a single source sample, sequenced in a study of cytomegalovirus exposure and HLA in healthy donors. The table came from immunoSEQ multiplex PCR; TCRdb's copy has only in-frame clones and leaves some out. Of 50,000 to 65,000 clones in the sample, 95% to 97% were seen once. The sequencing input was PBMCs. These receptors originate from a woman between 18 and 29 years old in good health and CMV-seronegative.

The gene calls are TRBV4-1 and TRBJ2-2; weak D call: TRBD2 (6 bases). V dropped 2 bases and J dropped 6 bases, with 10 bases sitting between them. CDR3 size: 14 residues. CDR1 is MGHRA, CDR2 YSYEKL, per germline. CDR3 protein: CASSQPGGPGELFF. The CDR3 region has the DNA TGCGCCAGCAGCCAACCCGGGGGACCCGGGGAGCTGTTTTTT.

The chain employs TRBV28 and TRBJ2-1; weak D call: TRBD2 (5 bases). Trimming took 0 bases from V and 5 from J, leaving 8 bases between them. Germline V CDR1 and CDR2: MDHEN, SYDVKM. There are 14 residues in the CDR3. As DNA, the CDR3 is TGTGCCAGCAGTTTATGGCTGGGAGACAATGAGCAGTTCTTC. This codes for CASSLWLGDNEQFF.

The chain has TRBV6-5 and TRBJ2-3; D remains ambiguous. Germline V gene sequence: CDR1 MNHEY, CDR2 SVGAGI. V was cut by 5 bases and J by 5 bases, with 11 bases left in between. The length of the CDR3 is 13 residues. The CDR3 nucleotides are TGTGCCAGCAGTGAGTTCGGCGGAGATACGCAGTATTTT. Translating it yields CASSEFGGDTQYF.